This record covers a single TCR beta chain. This receptor's antigen is unknown. No base quality values were provided; no much bigger clone lies one nucleotide off. The CDR3 measures 15 amino acids from cysteine to phenylalanine. Only the CDR3 DNA stays, 45 bases, in frame from base 1. V gives up 4 bases and J gives up 2 bases, and the segment between their germline ends measures 13 bases. The treatment or condition label corresponds to: approximately nine-day PBMC culture with coronavirus spike peptide pools or control peptides (ViraFEST assay). CD4+ T cells from unexposed donors were collected before the COVID-19 pandemic (2011-2018). The study used the ViraFEST assay, which expanded antigen-specific T cells with peptide pools and then identified expanded clonotypes by TCR sequencing. Each well held around 1.9 million PBMCs cultured with approximately 10 ug/ml peptide pools in IMDM containing around 5.5% human AB serum and 7.5 to 10 IU/ml IL-2. Half of the culture medium was replaced with fresh IL-2-containing medium on days 3 and 7. After 9 to 11 days of culture, CD4+ T cells were isolated by negative selection with the EasySep CD4+ T cell isolation kit. As cell numbers permitted, CD4+ T cells from unexposed donors were tested for reactivity to SARS-CoV-2 S and N and to four common cold coronavirus spike pools. Ficoll-Paque Plus gradient centrifugation was used to isolate PBMCs from whole blood, and the isolated PBMCs were then either used fresh or cryopreserved at -140C. Each culture condition was generally run in triplicate wells. The leukapheresis product used for the unexposed donors was purchased from a commercial source.

The record originates from a study of vaccination and CD4 T cells after COVID-19 (dated by TCRdb to between 2021 and 2024). About the full investigation: Six males and four females were included in the convalescent cohort, with two Hispanic individuals, seven Caucasians, two Asians and one multiracial person represented. In an earlier paper using these donors, memory CD4+ T cell crossreactivity between SARS-CoV-2 and common cold coronavirus spike proteins was assessed at the TCR clonotype level. In around nine COVID-19 convalescent patients and several infection-naive healthy vaccine recipients, the spike-specific CD4+ TCR repertoire before mRNA vaccination was compared with the repertoire after mRNA vaccination. Post-vaccine blood samples were obtained a median of around 74 days after the second vaccine dose, with a range of roughly 13 to 250 days. Control cultures received a CEFX viral epitope pool as the positive control, an HIV-1 Nef peptide pool as the negative control, or no peptide. Participants got two doses of the Pfizer-BioNTech BNT162b2 vaccine (n=8) or two doses of the Moderna mRNA-1273 vaccine (n=2). For stimulating the cultures, overlapping spike peptide pools were used, derived from SARS-CoV-2 as well as from the common cold coronaviruses HCoV-NL63, HCoV-OC43 and HCoV-229E. Post-COVID blood samples were collected from convalescent patients a median of roughly 100 days after diagnosis, with a range of about 35 to 170 days. Broad study findings and their caveats: Relatively few convalescent patients were included in the study, and early timepoints after natural infection were not analyzed. The median number of SARS-CoV-2-reactive clonotypes rose from 20 to 25 after infection to roughly 38 after vaccination, but the change was not significant. Nearly all vaccine-specific clones in convalescent patients (304 of 307) were mono-reactive for SARS-CoV-2 spike rather than cross-reactive with common cold coronaviruses. Among convalescent patients, a median approximately 88% of the SARS-CoV-2-reactive clones seen after vaccination appeared only after vaccination, which suggests priming specific to the vaccine.

Library method: PCR. At the Johns Hopkins FTIC core, DNA from the cultured CD4+ T cells underwent TCR sequencing with the Oncomine TCR Beta short-read assay. The QIAamp micro DNA kit was used to extract genomic DNA from the cultured CD4+ T cells. Oncomine TCR Beta libraries from cultured CD4+ T cells were pooled with unique dual indexes and sequenced on an Illumina iSeq 100. The paper's processing steps were these. Non-productive sequences were filtered out, and CDR3s that did not start with C, did not end with F or W, or were shorter than 7 amino acids were discarded. The MANAFEST web application was used to identify antigen-specific clonotypes by comparing peptide-stimulated wells against reference wells and other culture wells. Positive clones required FDR below 0.05, an odds ratio above 5, and productive frequency above 0.1% in at least two of three replicate wells. Cross-reactive clonotypes were defined as significantly expanded in both SARS-CoV-2 spike wells and at least one common cold coronavirus spike condition. Using R version 3.6.1, CDR3 homology was evaluated through Levenshtein distances (stringdist) along with unrooted phylogenetic trees (ape). TCRdb reprocessed the public reads (quality trimming at Q25 with fastp, clone calling with MiXCR) and kept in-frame beta chains. Every distinct CDR3 protein forms one entry, paired with its most common genes and DNA. TCRdb assigned the V and J calls; the authors' analysis was not used. This sample holds 5,500 to 7,000 distinct CDR3 sequences; 35% were observed only once. The ten largest clones capture 34% of the sample.

The sequence derives from a human donor in good health. The rearrangement combines TRBV12-3 or TRBV12-4 with TRBJ2-3; perhaps TRBD1 is the D gene, with 5 bases matching. The sample taken for sequencing was CD4+ T cells from blood, cultured in vitro. The sequenced DNA is TGTGCCAGCAGTTCCGCAGGGCTGAACACAGATACGCAGTATTTT. This sequence encodes CASSSAGLNTDTQYF.